This is a list of T cell receptor beta chains from one sample in a study of T-cell memory formation after mild COVID-19. TCRdb recomputed calls from the 5' RACE reads with MiXCR, one row per CDR3 protein. The repertoire holds about 240,000 distinct CDR3 sequences, with approximately 9% as singletons. The sequenced sample consisted of PBMCs or a T cell subset sorted from them (not recorded which). These receptors all stem from a man between 18 and 29 years old who had mild COVID-19 (a few samples of this study predate the infection). Cell type and time point are not known. CDR3s include the opening cysteine and the closing phenylalanine or tryptophan. The D gene is left open where the match is weak. Clone size is not always given. Where it is, it says once, few, many or a class for expanded clones.

D gene: .
clone size: many
J gene: TRBJ2-2
V gene: TRBV7-9
CDR3 DNA: TGTGCCAGCAGCTACACCGGGGAGCTGTTTTTT
CDR3 protein: CASSYTGELFF

D gene: .
clone size: few
J gene: TRBJ2-6
V gene: TRBV2
CDR3 DNA: TGTGCCAGCAGTGAAGGCGGGGCTGGGGCCAACGTCCTGACTTTC
CDR3 protein: CASSEGGAGANVLTF

D gene: TRBD1
clone size: few
J gene: TRBJ2-3
V gene: TRBV7-9
CDR3 DNA: TGTGCCAGCAGCCCTAGGGGGCCAGATACGCAGTATTTT
CDR3 protein: CASSPRGPDTQYF

D gene: .
clone size: many
J gene: TRBJ1-3
V gene: TRBV28
CDR3 DNA: TGTGCCAGCAGTTCTGGAAACACCATATATTTT
CDR3 protein: CASSSGNTIYF

D gene: TRBD1
clone size: .
J gene: TRBJ2-1
V gene: TRBV20-1
CDR3 DNA: TGCAGTGCTAGAGCCCAGACAGGGGGTATCTACAATGAGCAGTTCTTC
CDR3 protein: CSARAQTGGIYNEQFF

D gene: .
clone size: few
J gene: TRBJ2-7
V gene: TRBV5-5
CDR3 DNA: .
CDR3 protein: CASSRAGPRHEQYF

D gene: TRBD2
clone size: .
J gene: TRBJ2-5
V gene: TRBV28
CDR3 DNA: TGTGCCAGCAGTTTATCCCTAGCGGGGGCCTCGTCAGGGACCCAGTACTTC
CDR3 protein: CASSLSLAGASSGTQYF

D gene: TRBD2
clone size: .
J gene: TRBJ2-1
V gene: TRBV3-1
CDR3 DNA: TGTGCCAGCAGCCCCAGCTCTCCGGGACTAGCGGGGGGGATCGATGAGCAGTTCTTC
CDR3 protein: CASSPSSPGLAGGIDEQFF

D gene: TRBD1
clone size: .
J gene: TRBJ2-1
V gene: TRBV12-3/TRBV12-4
CDR3 DNA: TGTGCCAGCAGTTGGTCGGGACAGAATGAGCAGTTCTTC
CDR3 protein: CASSWSGQNEQFF

D gene: TRBD2
clone size: few
J gene: TRBJ2-1
V gene: TRBV7-6
CDR3 DNA: TGTGCCAGCAGCTCCGGGACTAGCGGGGGGGCCTACAATGAGCAGTTCTTC
CDR3 protein: CASSSGTSGGAYNEQFF

D gene: .
clone size: .
J gene: TRBJ2-7
V gene: TRBV7-8
CDR3 DNA: TGTGCCAGCAGCTCCGGACGGACCCGTGCCTACGAGCAGTACTTC
CDR3 protein: CASSSGRTRAYEQYF

D gene: .
clone size: .
J gene: TRBJ2-3
V gene: TRBV7-2
CDR3 DNA: TGTGCCAGCAGCCAGCCAACAGGATTCCTCACAGATACGCAGTATTTT
CDR3 protein: CASSQPTGFLTDTQYF

D gene: .
clone size: .
J gene: TRBJ2-2
V gene: TRBV12-3/TRBV12-4
CDR3 DNA: TGTGCCAGCAAACGGGACACCTACACCGGGGAGCTGTTTTTT
CDR3 protein: CASKRDTYTGELFF

D gene: .
clone size: .
J gene: TRBJ1-1
V gene: TRBV7-3
CDR3 DNA: TGTGCCAGCAGCACAACAATGAACACTGAAGCTTTCTTT
CDR3 protein: CASSTTMNTEAFF

D gene: .
clone size: many
J gene: TRBJ2-2
V gene: TRBV7-2
CDR3 DNA: TGTGCCAGCAGCTTACAAGGGGCCCCCACCGGGGAGCTGTTTTTT
CDR3 protein: CASSLQGAPTGELFF

D gene: .
clone size: few
J gene: TRBJ1-2
V gene: TRBV24-1
CDR3 DNA: TGTGCCACCGCTACGGGGGCACAACGTAACTATGGCTACACCTTC
CDR3 protein: CATATGAQRNYGYTF

D gene: TRBD1
clone size: few
J gene: TRBJ1-5
V gene: TRBV6-1
CDR3 DNA: TGTGCCAGCAGTGTCACCCCCGGGACAGAATTCAAGCCCCAGCATTTT
CDR3 protein: CASSVTPGTEFKPQHF

D gene: .
clone size: .
J gene: TRBJ2-3
V gene: TRBV9
CDR3 DNA: TGTGCCAGCAGCGTAGAAGGTGACAGCGGCACAGATACGCAGTATTTT
CDR3 protein: CASSVEGDSGTDTQYF

D gene: TRBD1
clone size: many
J gene: TRBJ2-2
V gene: TRBV11-2
CDR3 DNA: TGTGCCAGCAGCCTGGGGACAGGCCGGAACACCGGGGAGCTGTTTTTT
CDR3 protein: CASSLGTGRNTGELFF

D gene: .
clone size: few
J gene: TRBJ2-1
V gene: TRBV5-1
CDR3 DNA: TGCGCCAGCAGCTTGGGGGACTCCTACAATGAGCAGTTCTTC
CDR3 protein: CASSLGDSYNEQFF

D gene: .
clone size: few
J gene: TRBJ2-5
V gene: TRBV9
CDR3 DNA: TGTGCCAGCAGCGTAGAGCCTCCGGAGACCCAGTACTTC
CDR3 protein: CASSVEPPETQYF

D gene: .
clone size: .
J gene: TRBJ1-5
V gene: TRBV6-2/TRBV6-3
CDR3 DNA: TGTGCCAGCACCCTAAGGGACGGCCCGGGCAATCAGCCCCAGCATTTT
CDR3 protein: CASTLRDGPGNQPQHF

D gene: .
clone size: .
J gene: TRBJ1-2
V gene: TRBV5-6
CDR3 DNA: TGTGCCAGCAGATTTACAGGGAGCTATGGCTACACCTTC
CDR3 protein: CASRFTGSYGYTF

D gene: .
clone size: many
J gene: TRBJ1-4
V gene: TRBV5-1
CDR3 DNA: TGCGGGTCCTCTGAGAGCCCAAATGAAAAACTGTTTTTT
CDR3 protein: CGSSESPNEKLFF

D gene: .
clone size: .
J gene: TRBJ2-1
V gene: TRBV20-1
CDR3 DNA: TGCAGTGCGAGTCCCCTTGCCTACAATGAGCAGTTCTTC
CDR3 protein: CSASPLAYNEQFF

D gene: .
clone size: few
J gene: TRBJ2-1
V gene: TRBV6-2/TRBV6-3
CDR3 DNA: TGTGCCAGCAGTTACCCCTCCGAAAACAATGAGCAGTTCTTC
CDR3 protein: CASSYPSENNEQFF

D gene: .
clone size: .
J gene: TRBJ1-3
V gene: TRBV12-3/TRBV12-4
CDR3 DNA: TGTGCCAGCAGTTCAGGGTTTGGAAACACCATATATTTT
CDR3 protein: CASSSGFGNTIYF

D gene: .
clone size: many
J gene: TRBJ2-3
V gene: TRBV18
CDR3 DNA: TGTGCCAGCTCCACAGTTGGGGGCGATACGCAGTATTTT
CDR3 protein: CASSTVGGDTQYF

D gene: .
clone size: .
J gene: TRBJ2-3
V gene: TRBV4-2
CDR3 DNA: TGTGCCAGCAGCCAAGGCGATGAGGGCACAGATACGCAGTATTTT
CDR3 protein: CASSQGDEGTDTQYF

D gene: TRBD1
clone size: .
J gene: TRBJ1-2
V gene: TRBV7-2
CDR3 DNA: TGTGCCAGCAGCTTATTCCGGACAGGGCGAGGCTACACCTTC
CDR3 protein: CASSLFRTGRGYTF

D gene: TRBD1
clone size: few
J gene: TRBJ1-2
V gene: TRBV6-2/TRBV6-3
CDR3 DNA: TGTGCCAGCAGCGCGTTCAGGGGGAATGGCTACACCTTC
CDR3 protein: CASSAFRGNGYTF

D gene: TRBD1
clone size: many
J gene: TRBJ2-2
V gene: TRBV6-2/TRBV6-3
CDR3 DNA: TGTGCCAGCAGGACAGGGGACACCGGGGAGCTGTTTTTT
CDR3 protein: CASRTGDTGELFF

D gene: TRBD2
clone size: .
J gene: TRBJ2-5
V gene: TRBV12-3/TRBV12-4
CDR3 DNA: TGTGCCAGCAGTTTATATGTAGGAAGGGCGGGGGACCAAGAGACCCAGTACTTC
CDR3 protein: CASSLYVGRAGDQETQYF

D gene: .
clone size: few
J gene: TRBJ1-1
V gene: TRBV29-1
CDR3 DNA: TGCAGCGTTGAAGATCCCTTGAACACTGAAGCTTTCTTT
CDR3 protein: CSVEDPLNTEAFF

D gene: TRBD2
clone size: many
J gene: TRBJ2-5
V gene: TRBV3-1
CDR3 DNA: TGTGCCAGCATAAAGGCGGGGGGGCAAGAGACCCAGTACTTC
CDR3 protein: CASIKAGGQETQYF